These 29 T cell receptor beta chains were all obtained from the same sample, sequenced in a study of T cell changes during pregnancy in multiple sclerosis (dated by TCRdb to between 2018 and 2021). Receptors were amplified or captured by the immunoSEQ multiplex PCR assay. In its TCRdb copy, this immuneACCESS table keeps in-frame sequences only and misses some clones. Where compared with another copy, unresolved V genes explain less than half of these, and the others have no known cause. This sample holds approximately 65,000 clones; 85% to 95% were observed only once. The ten largest account for 2.5% to 3.5% of the sample. Here the sequenced sample was CD8+ T cells from peripheral blood mononuclear cells, taken in the third trimester of pregnancy. These receptors were collected from a female donor in good health, enrolled as a control in a pregnancy study.

V gene TRBV4-3 combines with J gene TRBJ1-5; D may be TRBD1 (6 bases). V was trimmed by 0 bases and J by 6 bases, leaving 18 bases between them. The CDR3 is 17 residues long. CDR1 is LGHNA, CDR2 YSLEER, per germline. The CDR3 region is CASSQDHGAGVGQPQHF. CDR3 nucleotides: TGCGCCAGCAGCCAAGATCACGGGGCAGGGGTGGGTCAGCCCCAGCATTTT.

CDR3 nucleotide sequence: TGTGCCAGCAGCGTGACCGGTGGGCAGCTGGAAGAGACCCAGTACTTC. Translation: CASSVTGGQLEETQYF. This sequence joins TRBV9 and TRBJ2-5; D not resolved. The germline V and J ends were trimmed by 2 bases and 3 bases, with 17 bases remaining between them. The CDR3 consists of 16 residues. The germline V gene has CDR1 SGDLS and CDR2 YYNGEE. Using reference TRBV9 and TRBJ2-5 for the parts outside the CDR3, the full variable domain is DSGVTQTPKHLITATGQRVTLRCSPRSGDLSVYWYQQSLDQGLQFLIQYYNGEERAKGNILERFSAQQFPDLHSELNLSSLELGDSALYFCASSVTGGQLEETQYFGPGTRLLVL.

V is TRBV7-2 and J is TRBJ2-7; 9 bases align to TRBD2. CDR3 size: 16 residues. The germline CDR1 and CDR2 sequences are SGHTA and FQGNSA. V was pared by 2 bases and J by 4 bases, with 9 bases of the junction left unmatched. CDR3 sequence reads: CASSLWGGGERYEQYF. CDR3 sequence (DNA): TGTGCCAGCAGCTTATGGGGCGGGGGGGAGAGATACGAGCAGTACTTC. Looking up the rest from reference TRBV7-2 and TRBJ2-7 gives the full variable domain: GAGVSQSPSNKVTEKGKDVELRCDPISGHTALYWYRQSLGQGLEFLIYFQGNSAPDKSGLPSDRFSAERTGGSVSTLTIQRTQQEDSAVYLCASSLWGGGERYEQYFGPGTRLTVT.

V usage is TRBV29-1 and J usage is TRBJ1-2; weak D call: TRBD1 (5 bases). This CDR3 spans 12 amino acids. Per germline, CDR1 SQVTM and CDR2 ANQGSEA. V lost 7 bases to trimming and J lost 6 bases, with 15 bases between them. Written as DNA, the CDR3 is TGCAGCGAGCGTGAGTGGGGGGATGGCTACACCTTC. Its protein product is CSEREWGDGYTF.

The V call is TRBV5-6, the J call TRBJ1-1; 7 positions match TRBD1. Germline CDR1 and CDR2: SGHDT and YYEEEE. J was trimmed by 6 bases and V by 4 bases; bases with no gene match: 9. The CDR3 is made up of 14 amino acids. The CDR3: CASSRGQTFAEAFF. Written as DNA, the CDR3 is TGTGCCAGCAGCCGGGGACAGACTTTCGCTGAAGCTTTCTTT.

The V gene is TRBV5-1, the J gene TRBJ2-1, with D unresolved. The CDR3 loop spans 14 amino acids. Trimming took off 4 bases at V and 0 bases at J, with 8 bases between the two ends. Per germline, CDR1 SGHRS and CDR2 YFSETQ. This chain's CDR3 is CASSQYSSYNEQFF. CDR3 nucleotides: TGCGCCAGCAGCCAATACAGCTCCTACAATGAGCAGTTCTTC. Looking up the rest from reference TRBV5-1 and TRBJ2-1 gives the full variable domain: KAGVTQTPRYLIKTRGQQVTLSCSPISGHRSVSWYQQTPGQGLQFLFEYFSETQRNKGNFPGRFSGRQFSNSRSEMNVSTLELGDSALYLCASSQYSSYNEQFFGPGTRLTVL.

The chain uses TRBV5-5 and TRBJ2-5, with TRBD2 matching 13 bases. The V gene's germline CDR1 is SGHKS and CDR2 YYEKEE (reference sequence). The CDR3 contains 16 residues. After removal of 4 bases from V and 0 bases from J, the junction contained 3 bases not matched to a gene. Here the CDR3 DNA reads TGTGCCAGCAGCAAGGGACTAGCGGGAAACCAAGAGACCCAGTACTTC. Translation gives CASSKGLAGNQETQYF.

The CDR3 loop is CAWSTSGGPLAEQYF. CDR3 nucleotides: TGTGCCTGGAGTACTAGCGGGGGTCCTCTCGCCGAGCAGTACTTC. The V gene is TRBV30, the J gene TRBJ2-7; 11 positions match TRBD2. The CDR3 spans 15 residues. V trimming: 2 bases; J trimming: 6 bases; junction bases outside the gene matches: 9. From germline, CDR1 is GTSNPN and CDR2 SVGIG (reference sequence).

The chain combines TRBV6-1 with TRBJ2-7; a possible D gene is TRBD1 (5 bases). The V gene lost 4 bases and the J gene lost 6 bases, with 10 bases spanning the gap. There are 12 residues in the CDR3. Per the germline V gene, CDR1 is MNHNS and CDR2 is SASEGT. The CDR3 protein is CASSATGFEQYF. CDR3 nucleotides: TGTGCCAGCAGTGCTACAGGTTTCGAGCAGTACTTC.

This chain joins TRBV6-5 and TRBJ2-1; 8 nucleotides match TRBD2. Losses at the gene ends were 6 bases for V and 5 bases for J; bases not matched to a gene: 9. This CDR3 has 15 residues. Germline V lookup: CDR1 MNHEY, CDR2 SVGAGI. CDR3 residues: CASRAGEWANNEQFF. As DNA, the CDR3 is TGTGCCAGCAGAGCGGGGGAGTGGGCTAACAATGAGCAGTTCTTC.

V usage is TRBV15 and J usage is TRBJ1-1; no clear D gene. Trimming removed 1 base from V and 1 base from J, with 7 bases in between. Looked up from germline, CDR1 is LNHNV and CDR2 is YYDKDF (reference sequence). This CDR3 contains 14 residues. The CDR3 reads CATSRGVGNTEAFF. DNA for the CDR3: TGTGCCACCAGCAGAGGTGTCGGGAACACTGAAGCTTTCTTT.

J is TRBJ1-1 and V is TRBV2, with a weak D call TRBD1 (5 bases). V was clipped by 6 bases and J by 4 bases, with 18 bases between them. The CDR3 runs 15 residues. Germline CDR1 reads SNHLY; CDR2 reads FYNNEI. Here the CDR3 reads CASSGGGIGATEAFF. In DNA, the CDR3 is TGTGCCAGCAGCGGGGGGGGGATCGGGGCCACTGAAGCTTTCTTT.

The chain joins TRBV7-3 to TRBJ2-5; the D gene is possibly TRBD2 (6 bases). Germline CDR1 and CDR2: SGHTA and FQGTGA. V lost 8 bases and J 5 bases, leaving 21 bases between the germline ends. There are 15 residues in the CDR3. CDR3 DNA sequence: TGTGCCAGCTCAGCAGGGTTGGGGCTAGCGGAGACCCAGTACTTC. It codes for CASSAGLGLAETQYF.

The chain combines TRBV27 with TRBJ1-4, with TRBD1 identical over 9 bases. Germline-derived CDR1 and CDR2 are MNHEY and SMNVEV (reference sequence). J gave up 5 bases and V 5 bases, and 6 bases lay outside the gene matches. The CDR3 consists of 15 residues. The CDR3 nucleotides read TGTGCCAGCAGTATTTCCGGGACAGGGAATGAAAAACTGTTTTTT. Translation: CASSISGTGNEKLFF.

This chain connects TRBV30 to TRBJ2-5; 7 positions match TRBD1. Germline CDR1 and CDR2: GTSNPN and SVGIG (reference sequence). The CDR3 consists of 14 residues. V was clipped by 1 base and J by 4 bases; unmatched bases: 6. CDR3 nucleotides: TGTGCCTGGAGTGATCAGGGGGACGTAGAGACCCAGTACTTC. Its protein product is CAWSDQGDVETQYF.

The chain has TRBV5-8 and TRBJ2-1; tentatively, D is TRBD1 (5 bases). V dropped 2 bases and J dropped 4 bases, with 7 bases sitting between them. CDR3 length equals 13 residues. The V gene's germline CDR1 is SGHTS and CDR2 YDEGEE. This CDR3 is CASSLRGYNEQFF. The DNA for the CDR3 is TGTGCCAGCAGCTTAAGGGGTTACAATGAGCAGTTCTTC.

The J gene is TRBJ2-1, the V gene TRBV6-6, with D unclear. V lost 0 bases and J lost 15, with 9 bases in between. The germline CDR1 and CDR2 sequences are MNHNY and SVGAGI (reference sequence). This CDR3 contains 11 residues. The CDR3 spells CASSYSGSPFF. The CDR3 coding sequence is TGTGCCAGCAGTTACTCGGGCAGCCCGTTCTTC.

The chain links TRBV27 to TRBJ2-3, with 7 nucleotides matching TRBD1. The length of the CDR3 is 16 residues. Germline trimming cut 6 bases from V and 4 bases from J; bases unmatched to any gene: 13. The germline gives CDR1 MNHEY, CDR2 SMNVEV (reference sequence). CDR3 in DNA: TGTGCCAGCAGAATGAGACAGGGAAGGGACGCAGATACGCAGTATTTT. It is translated as CASRMRQGRDADTQYF.

The chain is built from TRBV4-3 and TRBJ2-3; TRBD2 matches 12 bases. Germline CDR1 LGHNA, CDR2 YSLEER. With V trimmed by 4 bases and J by 5 bases, 7 bases remained unmatched. CDR3 size: 16 residues. CDR3 residues: CASSPWTSGELDTQYF. DNA of the CDR3: TGCGCCAGCAGCCCGTGGACTAGCGGGGAATTAGATACGCAGTATTTT.

The V gene is TRBV29-1, the J gene TRBJ1-1; D gene unclear. The CDR3 is 13 amino acids. The germline V gene encodes CDR1 SQVTM and CDR2 ANQGSEA. The germline V and J ends were trimmed by 1 base and 3 bases, with 9 bases remaining between them. The CDR3, as DNA: TGCAGCGTTGAAGTACACCGTCACACTGAAGCTTTCTTT. Its protein product is CSVEVHRHTEAFF.

J is TRBJ2-7 and V is TRBV14, with 9 bases aligning to TRBD1. The CDR3 spans 14 residues. The germline V gene has CDR1 SGHDN and CDR2 FVKESK. Trimming cost V 2 bases and J 3 bases; bases outside gene matches: 2. CDR3 amino acids: CASSQPTGGYEQYF. The CDR3 nucleotides are TGTGCCAGCAGCCAACCGACAGGGGGCTACGAGCAGTACTTC.

The chain employs TRBV29-1 and TRBJ2-2, with D tentatively TRBD2 (6 bases). Germline assignment: CDR1 SQVTM and CDR2 ANQGSEA. Between the trimmed V and J ends, which lost 5 bases and 2 bases, there was a span of 15 bases. The CDR3 covers 15 residues. The CDR3: CSVLVPGTNTGELFF. CDR3 in DNA: TGCAGCGTTCTTGTGCCCGGGACTAACACCGGGGAGCTGTTTTTT.

This clone was picked up one time. V gene TRBV6-5 combines with J gene TRBJ1-2; tentative D call: TRBD1 (5 bases). Germline loops: CDR1 MNHEY, CDR2 SVGAGI. Trimming removed 0 bases from V and 4 bases from J, with 9 bases in between. CDR3 length: 14 amino acids. CDR3: CASSYSPRAYGYTF. In nucleotides, the CDR3 is TGTGCCAGCAGTTACTCGCCCAGGGCCTATGGCTACACCTTC.

This chain uses TRBV7-8 with TRBJ1-5; 9 bases match TRBD1. Germline values: CDR1 SGHVS, CDR2 FQNEAQ. V gave up 5 bases and J gave up 5 bases; unmatched junction bases: 4. CDR3 length: 14 residues. Here the CDR3 DNA reads TGTGCCAGCAGCACGGGACAGGGCCATCAGCCCCAGCATTTT. Translation: CASSTGQGHQPQHF.

This clone was picked up one time. The CDR3 region is CASSPPSDYNEQFF. As DNA, the CDR3 is TGTGCCAGCAGTCCGCCTAGCGACTACAATGAGCAGTTCTTC. The chain recombines TRBV2 with TRBJ2-1; possibly TRBD2 for D (6 bases). The V end was cut by 5 bases, the J end by 3 bases, with 11 bases between. The CDR3 extends over 14 amino acids. Per germline, CDR1 SNHLY and CDR2 FYNNEI.

The V and J genes are TRBV25-1 and TRBJ2-5; D unresolved. CDR3 length: 14 residues. Germline CDR1 MGHDK, CDR2 SYGVNS. V dropped 4 bases and J dropped 1 base, with 10 bases sitting between them. The CDR3 bases are TGTGCCAGCAGTGTCCGTAGCCTCCAAGAGACCCAGTACTTC. Amino acids: CASSVRSLQETQYF.

The CDR3 here is CASADSYTEAFF. In nucleotides, the CDR3 is TGTGCCAGTGCTGACAGTTACACTGAAGCTTTCTTT. V usage is TRBV2 and J usage is TRBJ1-1, with D possibly being TRBD1 (5 bases). Germline-derived CDR1 and CDR2 are SNHLY and FYNNEI. The germline V and J ends were trimmed by 9 bases and 3 bases, with 11 bases remaining between them. The length of the CDR3 is 12 residues.

This clone was observed a handful of times. The chain joins TRBV29-1 to TRBJ1-1; TRBD1 matches 8 bases. With V trimmed by 4 bases and J by 1 base, 5 bases remained unmatched. Germline loops: CDR1 SQVTM, CDR2 ANQGSEA. There are 14 residues in the CDR3. The chain's CDR3 is CSVGAGTGNTEAFF. CDR3 bases: TGCAGCGTTGGGGCCGGGACAGGGAACACTGAAGCTTTCTTT.

The genes are TRBV11-3 and TRBJ1-1; possibly TRBD1 for D (5 bases). Germline V gives CDR1 SGHNT, CDR2 YENEEA. CDR3 size: 13 residues. Trimming shortened V by 6 bases and J by 3 bases, and 11 bases separated the two germline ends. The CDR3 coding sequence is TGTGCCAGCAGGCTCCCAGGGCACACTGAAGCTTTCTTT. As protein: CASRLPGHTEAFF.